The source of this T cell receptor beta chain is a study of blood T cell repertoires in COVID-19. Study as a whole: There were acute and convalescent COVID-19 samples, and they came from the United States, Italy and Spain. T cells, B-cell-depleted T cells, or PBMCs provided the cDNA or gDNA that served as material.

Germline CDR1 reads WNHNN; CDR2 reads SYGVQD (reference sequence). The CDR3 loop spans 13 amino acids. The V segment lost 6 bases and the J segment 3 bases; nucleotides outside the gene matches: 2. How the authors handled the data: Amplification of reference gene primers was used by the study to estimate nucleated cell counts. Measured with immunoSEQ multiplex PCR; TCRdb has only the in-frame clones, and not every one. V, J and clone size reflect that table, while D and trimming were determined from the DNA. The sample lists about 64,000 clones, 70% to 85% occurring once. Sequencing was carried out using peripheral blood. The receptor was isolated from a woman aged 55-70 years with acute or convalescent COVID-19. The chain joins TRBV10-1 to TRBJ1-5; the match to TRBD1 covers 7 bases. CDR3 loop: CASSTGVNQPQHF. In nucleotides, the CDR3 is TGCGCCAGCAGCACAGGGGTCAATCAGCCCCAGCATTTT.